The 9 T cell receptor beta chains below all came from one sample that was sequenced in a study of shared clonotypes between healthy human individuals. TCRdb keeps only in-frame clones here, not all; method: immunoSEQ multiplex PCR. Here the sample spans 1.5 million to 1.9 million clones, approximately 98% being singletons. The sequenced sample consisted of naive CD4+ T cells sorted from blood. The subset: CD45RA+ positively selected. All receptors come from a man aged 25 to 45 in good health.

This chain connects TRBV9 to TRBJ2-6, with 8 bases lining up with TRBD1. With V trimmed by 4 bases and J by 11 bases, 17 bases remained unmatched. This CDR3 has 17 residues. Germline V CDR1 and CDR2: SGDLS, YYNGEE. The CDR3 DNA reads TGTGCCAGCAGCAATGGACAGGGAGAGGTACGGGCACACGTCCTGACTTTC. This sequence encodes CASSNGQGEVRAHVLTF.

The J gene is TRBJ2-3, the V gene TRBV7-9; 10 bases are shared with TRBD2. The CDR3 sequence is 19 residues long. The ends lost 5 bases at V and 3 bases at J; junction bases unmatched: 17. The germline V gene encodes CDR1 SEHNR and CDR2 FQNEAQ (reference sequence). The CDR3 DNA is TGTGCCAGCAGCCCCAGCGGGAGGGGGTCCCGGGCAATGACAGATACGCAGTATTTT. Encoded protein: CASSPSGRGSRAMTDTQYF.

This chain uses TRBV5-4 with TRBJ1-1, with 9 bases aligning to TRBD1. The CDR3 loop spans 18 amino acids. Germline trimming cut 0 bases from V and 0 bases from J; bases unmatched to any gene: 9. Germline CDR1 and CDR2: SGHNT and YYREEE (reference sequence). The CDR3 loop reads CASSLAGGTGRLNTEAFF. The CDR3 coding sequence is TGTGCCAGCAGCTTGGCGGGCGGGACAGGGCGTTTGAACACTGAAGCTTTCTTT.

The rearrangement joins TRBV6-1 to TRBJ1-1, with D uncertain. The length of the CDR3 is 13 residues. Trimming shortened V by 6 bases and J by 11 bases, and 19 bases separated the two germline ends. Germline values: CDR1 MNHNS, CDR2 SASEGT. CDR3 nucleotides: TGTGCCAGCAGCGCCACGGATACCACGCTGGCTTTCTTT. It is translated as CASSATDTTLAFF.

CDR3 amino acids: CASSLVAGAYEQYF. In nucleotides, the CDR3 is TGTGCCAGCAGCTTAGTAGCGGGAGCCTACGAGCAGTACTTC. V is TRBV7-8 and J is TRBJ2-7; 9 nucleotides line up with TRBD2. Germline CDR1 SGHVS, CDR2 FQNEAQ. The trim removed 1 base at V and 2 bases at J, leaving 0 bases unmatched. This CDR3 is 14 amino acids long.

The V call is TRBV7-2, the J call TRBJ1-3; D remains unclear. This CDR3 has 14 amino acids. Germline V gene data show CDR1 as SGHTA and CDR2 as FQGNSA. V dropped 3 bases and J dropped 0 bases, with 6 bases sitting between them. CDR3 region: CASSLVTSGNTIYF. CDR3 DNA: TGTGCCAGCAGCTTGGTAACCTCTGGAAACACCATATATTTT.

The chain combines TRBV6-5 with TRBJ2-2; the D is unclear. Trimming cost V 6 bases and J 3 bases, with 8 bases left between them. CDR3 size: 13 residues. Germline CDR1 and CDR2: MNHEY and SVGAGI. The CDR3 sequence: CASRKVDTGELFF. CDR3 bases: TGTGCCAGCAGAAAAGTAGACACCGGGGAGCTGTTTTTT.

The gene calls are TRBV6-1 and TRBJ1-2; unclear D gene. Germline loops: CDR1 MNHNS, CDR2 SASEGT. Deletions cut 5 bases from V and 2 bases from J, with 12 bases between. The CDR3 runs to 14 residues. The CDR3 nucleotides read TGTGCCAGCAGTATCGACGGGGAAAACTATGGCTACACCTTC. It translates to CASSIDGENYGYTF.

The chain couples TRBV4-3 to TRBJ2-2; 8 bases fit TRBD1. The V gene's germline CDR1 is LGHNA and CDR2 YSLEER. The ends lost 5 bases at V and 3 bases at J; junction bases unmatched: 11. CDR3 length: 17 amino acids. The DNA for the CDR3 is TGCGCCAGCAGCTCTTTCCCAGCAGGGGGCGACACCGGGGAGCTGTTTTTT. The encoded protein is CASSSFPAGGDTGELFF.